The 14 T cell receptor beta chains listed next were all sequenced from one sample in a study of shared clonotypes between healthy human individuals. Naive CD8 cells lacked CD45RO and underwent positive selection for CCR7, leaving out terminally differentiated effector memory CD45RA+ cells. TCRdb keeps only in-frame clones here, not all; method: immunoSEQ multiplex PCR. The sample gives about 2.1 million clones, approximately 94% of which show up once; roughly 1.7% is in the top ten. The sample was naive CD8+ T cells from PBMCs. The receptors come from a man younger than 35 in good health. Some clones in this sample may be carry-over from other donors' samples.

CDR3 amino acids: CASSQGQFAETQYF. In nucleotides, the CDR3 is TGCGCCAGCAGCCAAGGACAGTTCGCAGAGACCCAGTACTTC. The rearrangement uses TRBV4-3 and TRBJ2-5; perhaps TRBD1 as D (5 bases). Germline V gives CDR1 LGHNA, CDR2 YSLEER. Deletions cut 1 base from V and 4 bases from J, with 10 bases between. This CDR3 spans 14 amino acids.

V usage is TRBV18 and J usage is TRBJ2-1; 10 bases are shared with TRBD2. The CDR3 is 15 residues long. The trim removed 3 bases at V and 5 bases at J, leaving 4 bases unmatched. CDR1 and CDR2 from the germline V gene are KGHSH and LQKENI. CDR3 nucleotide sequence: TGTGCCAGCTCACCCCTTGGGACTAGCGACAATGAGCAGTTCTTC. It translates to CASSPLGTSDNEQFF.

The CDR3 nucleotides read TGTGCCAGCAGAAACGGGACCACAGATACGCAGTATTTT. As protein: CASRNGTTDTQYF. V gene TRBV27 combines with J gene TRBJ2-3, with D possibly called TRBD1 or TRBD2 (5 bases each). V lost 6 bases and J 2 bases, leaving 9 bases between the germline ends. Germline V gene sequence: CDR1 MNHEY, CDR2 SMNVEV (reference sequence). The CDR3 runs to 13 residues.

J is TRBJ2-1 and V is TRBV7-3; 8 bases fit TRBD2. CDR1 is SGHTA, CDR2 FQGTGA, per germline. This CDR3 region has 16 residues. With 0 bases clipped from V and 4 bases from J, the junction kept 5 bases outside the gene matches. This CDR3 reads CASSLTTGGPYNEQFF. The CDR3 DNA is TGTGCCAGCAGCTTAACTACGGGAGGGCCTTACAATGAGCAGTTCTTC.

The V gene is TRBV4-1, the J gene TRBJ2-1, with 8 bases aligning to TRBD2. Germline V gene lookup returns CDR1 MGHRA and CDR2 YSYEKL. With V trimmed by 2 bases and J by 6 bases, 9 bases remained unmatched. This CDR3 comprises 16 residues. In nucleotides, the CDR3 is TGCGCCAGCAGCCAACAACATCAGCGGGGGCTCAATGAGCAGTTCTTC. Translating gives CASSQQHQRGLNEQFF.

V is TRBV2 and J is TRBJ1-5, with D uncertain. Trimming took off 0 bases at V and 0 bases at J, with 6 bases between the two ends. CDR3 length: 15 residues. Germline V gene sequence: CDR1 SNHLY, CDR2 FYNNEI. In DNA, the CDR3 is TGTGCCAGCAGTGAAGCCAGTTTTAGCAATCAGCCCCAGCATTTT. Its protein product is CASSEASFSNQPQHF.

V usage is TRBV7-9 and J usage is TRBJ2-6; 8 bases are shared with TRBD1. Germline lookup yields CDR1 SEHNR and CDR2 FQNEAQ (reference sequence). The CDR3 has 18 residues. V trimming: 2 bases; J trimming: 4 bases; junction bases outside the gene matches: 10. In DNA, the CDR3 is TGTGCCAGCAGCTTATTCGGACAGGGACCGGGAGGGGCCAACGTCCTGACTTTC. It encodes CASSLFGQGPGGANVLTF.

The chain recombines TRBV5-4 with TRBJ2-7; either TRBD1 or TRBD2 may fit D (5 bases each). Trimming cost V 5 bases and J 2 bases, with 8 bases left between them. Germline values: CDR1 SGHNT, CDR2 YYREEE (reference sequence). The CDR3 is 12 residues long. The CDR3 sequence: CASSGGTYEQYF. CDR3 nucleotide sequence: TGTGCCAGCAGTGGGGGTACCTACGAGCAGTACTTC.

The chain uses TRBV9 and TRBJ2-7; possibly TRBD1 or TRBD2 for D (5 bases each). Between the trimmed V and J ends, which lost 4 bases and 5 bases, there was a span of 13 bases. Germline loops: CDR1 SGDLS, CDR2 YYNGEE. CDR3 length equals 13 residues. The CDR3 reads CASSRRDVHEQYF. CDR3 DNA sequence: TGTGCCAGCAGCCGCAGGGACGTCCACGAGCAGTACTTC.

The chain joins TRBV7-9 to TRBJ2-7, with 12 bases matching TRBD2. CDR1 SEHNR and CDR2 FQNEAQ come from the germline V gene (reference sequence). This CDR3 is built from 17 residues. V lost 6 bases, J lost 3 bases, and 12 bases stayed unmatched. CDR3 sequence (DNA): TGTGCCAGCAGTTACCCGACTAGCGGGGGCCCCGGCTACGAGCAGTACTTC. Translating it yields CASSYPTSGGPGYEQYF.

The chain links TRBV5-4 to TRBJ2-7, with D possibly TRBD1 on 5 matching bases. The V gene's germline CDR1 is SGHNT and CDR2 YYREEE (reference sequence). The CDR3 has 15 residues. V shed 5 bases and J shed 0 bases, with 15 bases lying between them. The CDR3 coding sequence is TGTGCCAGCAGATGGTTTGGGGCAGCCTCCTACGAGCAGTACTTC. Encoded protein: CASRWFGAASYEQYF.

V is TRBV12-5 and J is TRBJ2-1; 10 bases are a match to TRBD2. The CDR3 has 15 amino acids. Germline CDR1 is LGHNT and CDR2 is FRNRAP. With V trimmed by 5 bases and J by 2 bases, 3 bases remained unmatched. Here the CDR3 reads CASGRGLAAYNEQFF. The DNA for the CDR3 is TGTGCTAGTGGTCGCGGACTAGCGGCCTACAATGAGCAGTTCTTC.

Only one count was recorded for this clone. The chain has TRBV11-1 and TRBJ2-2, with no clear D. This CDR3 is built from 14 residues. CDR1 and CDR2 from the germline V gene are SGHAT and FQDESV (reference sequence). Trimming removed 5 bases from V and 9 bases from J, with 16 bases in between. The CDR3 sequence: CASSELTNRWELFF. CDR3 DNA sequence: TGTGCCAGCAGCGAACTCACAAACCGTTGGGAGCTGTTTTTT.

The chain combines TRBV28 with TRBJ2-5; 8 bases agree with TRBD1. The germline gives CDR1 MDHEN, CDR2 SYDVKM. The length of the CDR3 is 17 residues. Germline trimming cut 5 bases from V and 5 bases from J; bases unmatched to any gene: 16. CDR3 protein: CASSTDREGIFRETQYF. CDR3 coding DNA: TGTGCCAGCAGTACGGACAGGGAAGGTATTTTTAGGGAGACCCAGTACTTC.